The rows below give T cell receptor beta chains drawn from one sample of a study of CD8+CD57+ T cells in acquired aplastic anemia. TCRdb re-analysed the reads in MiXCR, keeping a single row per CDR3 protein. Of about 240,000 distinct CDR3 sequences listed, around half are singletons. Sequencing input: sorted CD4+, CD8+, or CD8+CD57+ T cells (not recorded which) from PBMCs. The source is a human donor with aplastic anemia. Both conserved end residues are part of each CDR3. A D gene is named only where the DNA matches it firmly. Only some rows state a clone size, as once, few, many or a class for expanded clones.

cdr3_aa	cdr3_nt	j_call	d_call	clone_size	v_call
CASSLGPLKDTQYF	TGTGCCAGCAGTTTGGGTCCTCTGAAAGATACGCAGTATTTT	TRBJ2-3	NA	NA	TRBV27
CASRVGHANTEAFF	TGTGCCAGCAGGGTGGGACACGCGAACACTGAAGCTTTCTTT	TRBJ1-1	NA	many	TRBV12-3/TRBV12-4
CASSFQGGNSPLHF	TGTGCCAGCAGCTTCCAGGGAGGTAATTCACCCCTCCACTTT	TRBJ1-6	NA	NA	TRBV5-1
CASSTDILAAIGNTYVQYF	TGTGCCAGCAGCACCGACATCCTAGCGGCAATTGGAAATACCTACGTGCAGTACTTC	TRBJ2-7	TRBD2	NA	TRBV3-1
CATSDQQGDVAGELFF	TGTGCCACCAGTGATCAACAGGGGGACGTCGCCGGGGAGCTGTTTTTT	TRBJ2-2	TRBD1	few	TRBV24-1
CASSFPPTRLDSPLHF	TGTGCCAGCAGCTTTCCTCCGACAAGGTTGGATTCACCCCTCCACTTT	TRBJ1-6	NA	many	TRBV11-2
CASSLAWKGGGDGYTF	TGTGCCAGCAGCTTAGCGTGGAAGGGAGGAGGGGATGGCTACACCTTC	TRBJ1-2	NA	NA	TRBV7-9
CASSFKGRWIHGYTF	TGTGCCAGCAGTTTCAAAGGACGGTGGATCCATGGCTACACCTTC	TRBJ1-2	NA	once	TRBV28
CASSPSGRAGQPQHF	TGTGCCAGCAGCCCGTCTGGCAGGGCTGGTCAGCCCCAGCATTTT	TRBJ1-5	NA	NA	TRBV7-9
CASSEAGGKAFF	TGTGCCAGCAGTGAAGCAGGGGGTAAAGCTTTCTTT	TRBJ1-1	NA	NA	TRBV2
CASSYSGTGEYNEKLFF	TGTGCCAGCAGTTACTCCGGGACAGGGGAATATAATGAAAAACTGTTTTTT	TRBJ1-4	TRBD1	NA	TRBV6-5
CASSFGATVYTDTQYF	TGTGCCAGCAGCTTCGGGGCTACCGTTTACACAGATACGCAGTATTTT	TRBJ2-3	NA	NA	TRBV9
CSARDRGVTGELFF	TGCAGTGCTAGAGATCGGGGGGTTACCGGGGAGCTGTTTTTT	TRBJ2-2	TRBD2	many	TRBV20-1
CASSLGTTGTEAFF	TGTGCCAGCAGCTTAGGGACAACGGGGACTGAAGCTTTCTTT	TRBJ1-1	NA	once	TRBV7-9
CATSRRDRTEAFF	TGTGCCACCAGCAGACGGGACAGGACTGAAGCTTTCTTT	TRBJ1-1	TRBD1	once	TRBV15
CASSLNFNTEAFF	TGTGCCAGCAGCTTAAATTTTAACACTGAAGCTTTCTTT	TRBJ1-1	NA	many	TRBV7-3
CASSSSNGGYTF	TGTGCCAGCAGTTCCTCAAACGGCGGCTACACCTTC	TRBJ1-2	NA	NA	TRBV13
CSARDLGGGLYEQYF	TGCAGTGCTAGAGATCTCGGGGGGGGGCTGTACGAGCAGTACTTC	TRBJ2-7	TRBD2	many	TRBV20-1
CASSQRDLGSPLHF	TGTGCCAGCAGCCAACGGGACTTAGGTTCACCCCTCCACTTT	TRBJ1-6	NA	NA	TRBV7-2
CASSERGGSGYNEQFF	TGTGCCAGCAGTGAAAGGGGGGGTAGCGGCTACAATGAGCAGTTCTTC	TRBJ2-1	NA	few	TRBV6-1
CASSVHFRGLADNEQFF	TGTGCCAGCAGCGTGCACTTTAGGGGACTAGCGGACAATGAGCAGTTCTTC	TRBJ2-1	TRBD2	many	TRBV9
CSSRDRGQVQYF	TGCAGTTCGAGGGACAGGGGGCAGGTGCAGTACTTC	TRBJ2-7	TRBD1	NA	TRBV20-1
CASSEGTGGNNEQFF	TGTGCCAGCAGTGAAGGGACAGGGGGAAACAATGAGCAGTTCTTC	TRBJ2-1	TRBD1	NA	TRBV6-4
CSAQTSGTVSYEQYF	TGCAGTGCTCAAACTAGCGGGACGGTTTCCTACGAGCAGTACTTC	TRBJ2-7	TRBD2	NA	TRBV20-1
CASSLTRQETQYF	TGTGCCAGCAGCTTAACGAGACAAGAGACCCAGTACTTC	TRBJ2-5	NA	few	TRBV7-2
CASSEAGTYGVEQYF	TGTGCCAGCAGTGAAGCCGGGACATATGGGGTGGAGCAGTACTTC	TRBJ2-7	NA	many	TRBV6-1
CASSSGRIQFF	TGTGCCAGCAGCTCAGGACGGATCCAGTTCTTC	TRBJ2-1	NA	many	TRBV9
CASAKAGFSFEQYF	TGTGCTAGTGCCAAAGCGGGGTTCTCCTTCGAGCAGTACTTC	TRBJ2-7	TRBD2	few	TRBV12-3/TRBV12-4
CATSRVPGTSGGQETQYF	TGTGCCACCAGCAGAGTCCCCGGGACTAGCGGAGGCCAAGAGACCCAGTACTTC	TRBJ2-5	TRBD2	NA	TRBV15
CASRDRGKANYGYTF	TGTGCCAGCAGGGACAGGGGAAAGGCCAACTATGGCTACACCTTC	TRBJ1-2	TRBD1	NA	TRBV27
CSGIGQDDGYTF	TGCAGCGGGATTGGACAAGATGATGGCTACACCTTC	TRBJ1-2	NA	NA	TRBV29-1
CASIRQGVDEQYF	TGTGCCAGCATTCGACAGGGGGTCGACGAGCAGTACTTC	TRBJ2-7	TRBD1	NA	TRBV7-9
CASKLMSSIDEQFF	TGCGCCAGCAAGCTCATGTCTAGTATCGATGAGCAGTTCTTC	TRBJ2-1	NA	many	TRBV4-1
CASSIYPGQGKDSPLHF	TGTGCCAGTAGTATTTATCCGGGACAGGGTAAGGATTCACCCCTCCACTTT	TRBJ1-6	TRBD1	many	TRBV19
CASSQEVQGGDTQYF	TGTGCCAGCAGCCAAGAGGTCCAGGGCGGCGATACGCAGTATTTT	TRBJ2-3	NA	NA	TRBV7-9
CATSDFGQGTGELFF	TGTGCCACCAGTGACTTTGGACAGGGCACCGGGGAGCTGTTTTTT	TRBJ2-2	TRBD1	few	TRBV24-1
CASSELAGGFGAYEQYF	TGTGCCAGCAGTGAACTAGCGGGAGGTTTCGGGGCCTACGAGCAGTACTTC	TRBJ2-7	TRBD2	few	TRBV6-1
CASRNDGGANEKLFF	TGTGCCAGCAGAAACGACGGAGGTGCTAATGAAAAACTGTTTTTT	TRBJ1-4	NA	many	TRBV2
CATTPGDYGYTF	TGTGCCACTACCCCAGGGGACTATGGCTACACCTTC	TRBJ1-2	NA	many	TRBV10-3
CASSSQREDNEQFF	TGTGCCAGCAGCTCCCAACGCGAGGACAATGAGCAGTTCTTC	TRBJ2-1	NA	many	TRBV7-9
CASSAGRNPGNTIYF	TGTGCCAGCAGTGCAGGCCGAAATCCTGGAAACACCATATATTTT	TRBJ1-3	NA	many	TRBV25-1
CSARDRDRGGSPLHF	TGCAGTGCTAGAGATCGGGACAGGGGCGGATCACCCCTCCACTTT	TRBJ1-6	TRBD1	NA	TRBV20-1
CAISDGTGPNQPQHF	TGTGCCATCAGTGACGGGACAGGGCCCAATCAGCCCCAGCATTTT	TRBJ1-5	TRBD1	NA	TRBV10-3
CSAREATNYGYTF	TGCAGTGCTAGAGAGGCAACCAACTATGGCTACACCTTC	TRBJ1-2	NA	NA	TRBV20-1
CASSDPGQGTDEQFF	TGTGCCAGCAGTGACCCGGGACAGGGGACAGATGAGCAGTTCTTC	TRBJ2-1	TRBD1	many	TRBV25-1
CSVRKTGPAEEQYF	TGCAGCGTTCGGAAAACCGGCCCGGCGGAGGAGCAGTACTTC	TRBJ2-7	NA	NA	TRBV29-1
CASSLGNGGDSPLHF	TGTGCCAGCAGCTTAGGTAACGGGGGGGATTCACCCCTCCACTTT	TRBJ1-6	NA	many	TRBV7-9
CASSESPPGIIYGYTF	TGTGCCAGCAGTGAATCCCCCCCAGGGATCATCTATGGCTACACCTTC	TRBJ1-2	NA	NA	TRBV2
CASSQGNEQFF	TGTGCCAGCAGCCAGGGCAATGAGCAGTTCTTC	TRBJ2-1	NA	many	TRBV4-2